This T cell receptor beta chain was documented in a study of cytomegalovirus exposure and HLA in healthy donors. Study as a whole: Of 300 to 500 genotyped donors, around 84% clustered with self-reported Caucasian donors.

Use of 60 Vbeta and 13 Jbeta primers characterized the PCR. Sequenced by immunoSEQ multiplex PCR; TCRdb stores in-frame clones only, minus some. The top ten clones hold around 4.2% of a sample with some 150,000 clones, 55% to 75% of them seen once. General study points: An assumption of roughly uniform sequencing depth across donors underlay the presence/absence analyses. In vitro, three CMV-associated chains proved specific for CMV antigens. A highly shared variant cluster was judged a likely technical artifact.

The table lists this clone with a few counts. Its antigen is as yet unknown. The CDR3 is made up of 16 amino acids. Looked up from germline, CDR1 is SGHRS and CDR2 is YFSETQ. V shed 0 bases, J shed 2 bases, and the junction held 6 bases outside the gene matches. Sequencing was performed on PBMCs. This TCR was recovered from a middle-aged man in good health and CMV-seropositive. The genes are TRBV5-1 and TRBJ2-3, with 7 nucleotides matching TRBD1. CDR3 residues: CASSLAQGDTTDTQYF. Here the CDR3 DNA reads TGCGCCAGCAGCTTGGCCCAGGGGGACACCACAGATACGCAGTATTTT.